This T cell receptor beta chain originates from a study of blood T cell repertoires in COVID-19. Overall study: Sources were T cells, B-cell-depleted T cells, or PBMCs; the material itself was cDNA or gDNA.

Trimming cost V 0 bases and J 7 bases, with 9 bases left between them. Germline V gives CDR1 SGHTA, CDR2 FQGTGA. The CDR3 sequence is 13 residues long. Sequencing was performed with immunoSEQ multiplex PCR; in TCRdb, only in-frame clones are kept and a portion is missing. The table has under 200,000 clones, roughly 88% seen once. What was sequenced was peripheral blood. This chain connects TRBV7-3 to TRBJ1-1; possible D gene TRBD1, 6 bases. The source of this sequence is a man aged 60 to 75 who had recovered from COVID-19. The CDR3 loop is CASSLTRTDEAFF. CDR3 sequence (DNA): TGTGCCAGCAGCTTAACGAGGACAGATGAAGCTTTCTTT.